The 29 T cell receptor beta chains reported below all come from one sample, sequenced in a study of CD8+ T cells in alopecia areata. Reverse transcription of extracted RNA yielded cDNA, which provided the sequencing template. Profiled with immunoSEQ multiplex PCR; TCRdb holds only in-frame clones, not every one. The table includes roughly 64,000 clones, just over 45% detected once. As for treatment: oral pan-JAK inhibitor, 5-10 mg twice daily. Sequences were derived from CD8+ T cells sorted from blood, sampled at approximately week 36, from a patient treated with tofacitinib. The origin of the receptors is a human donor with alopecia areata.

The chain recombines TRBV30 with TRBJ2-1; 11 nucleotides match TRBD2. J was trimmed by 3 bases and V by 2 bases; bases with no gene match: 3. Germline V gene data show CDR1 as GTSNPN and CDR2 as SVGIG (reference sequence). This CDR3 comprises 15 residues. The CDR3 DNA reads TGTGCCTGGAGTTTAGCGGGAGGGAACTACAATGAGCAGTTCTTC. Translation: CAWSLAGGNYNEQFF.

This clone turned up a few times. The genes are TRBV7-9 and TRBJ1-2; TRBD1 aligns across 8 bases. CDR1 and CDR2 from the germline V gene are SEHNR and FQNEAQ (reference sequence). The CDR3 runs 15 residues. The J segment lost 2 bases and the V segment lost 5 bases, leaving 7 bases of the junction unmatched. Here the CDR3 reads CASSTIRTGNYGYTF. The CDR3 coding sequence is TGTGCCAGCAGCACAATTAGGACAGGGAACTATGGCTACACCTTC.

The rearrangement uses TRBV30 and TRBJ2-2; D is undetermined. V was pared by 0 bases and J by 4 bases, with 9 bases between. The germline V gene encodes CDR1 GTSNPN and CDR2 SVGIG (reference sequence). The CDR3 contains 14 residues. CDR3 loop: CAWSVGLGTGELFF. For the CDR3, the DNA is TGTGCCTGGAGTGTGGGTCTGGGCACCGGGGAGCTGTTTTTT.

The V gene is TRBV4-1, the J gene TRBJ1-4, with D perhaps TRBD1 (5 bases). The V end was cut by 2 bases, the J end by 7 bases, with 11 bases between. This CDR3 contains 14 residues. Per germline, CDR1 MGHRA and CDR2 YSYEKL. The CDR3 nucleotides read TGCGCCAGCAGCCAAAAGCAGGGACTTGAAAAACTGTTTTTT. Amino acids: CASSQKQGLEKLFF.

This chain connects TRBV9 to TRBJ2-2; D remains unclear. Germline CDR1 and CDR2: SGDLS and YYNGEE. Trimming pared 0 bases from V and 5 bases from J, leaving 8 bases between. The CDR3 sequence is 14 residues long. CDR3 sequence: CASSVGQTTGELFF. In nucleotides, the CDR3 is TGTGCCAGCAGCGTAGGGCAGACAACCGGGGAGCTGTTTTTT. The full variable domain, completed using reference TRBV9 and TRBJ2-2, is DSGVTQTPKHLITATGQRVTLRCSPRSGDLSVYWYQQSLDQGLQFLIQYYNGEERAKGNILERFSAQQFPDLHSELNLSSLELGDSALYFCASSVGQTTGELFFGEGSRLTVL.

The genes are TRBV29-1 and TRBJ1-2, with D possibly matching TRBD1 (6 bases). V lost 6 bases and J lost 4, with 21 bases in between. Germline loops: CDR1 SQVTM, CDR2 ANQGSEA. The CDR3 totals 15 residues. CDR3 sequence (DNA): TGCAGCGTCGGCCCTGAAGGACAGAGTTCCTATGGCTACACCTTC. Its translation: CSVGPEGQSSYGYTF. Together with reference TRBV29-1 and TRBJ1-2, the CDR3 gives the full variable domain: SAVISQKPSRDICQRGTSLTIQCQVDSQVTMMFWYRQQPGQSLTLIATANQGSEATYESGFVIDKFPISRPNLTFSTLTVSNMSPEDSSIYLCSVGPEGQSSYGYTFGSGTRLTVV.

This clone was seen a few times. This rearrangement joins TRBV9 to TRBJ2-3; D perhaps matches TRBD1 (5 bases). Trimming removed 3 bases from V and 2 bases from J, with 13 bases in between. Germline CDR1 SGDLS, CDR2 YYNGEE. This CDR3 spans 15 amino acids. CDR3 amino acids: CASSARDRYTDTQYF. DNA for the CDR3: TGTGCCAGCAGCGCCCGAGACAGATACACAGATACGCAGTATTTT.

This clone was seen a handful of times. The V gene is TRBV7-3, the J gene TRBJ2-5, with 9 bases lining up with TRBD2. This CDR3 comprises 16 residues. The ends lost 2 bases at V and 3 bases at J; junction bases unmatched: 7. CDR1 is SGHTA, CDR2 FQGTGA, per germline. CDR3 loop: CASSLLGGRAKETQYF. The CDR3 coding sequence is TGTGCCAGCAGCTTACTGGGCGGGAGGGCGAAAGAGACCCAGTACTTC.

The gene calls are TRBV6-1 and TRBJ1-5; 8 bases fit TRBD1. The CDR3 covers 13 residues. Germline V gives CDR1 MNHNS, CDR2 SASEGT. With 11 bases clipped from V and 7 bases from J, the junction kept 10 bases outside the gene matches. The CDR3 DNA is TGTGCCGGCGCCGGGACAGGAAACCAGCCCCAGCATTTT. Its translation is CAGAGTGNQPQHF.

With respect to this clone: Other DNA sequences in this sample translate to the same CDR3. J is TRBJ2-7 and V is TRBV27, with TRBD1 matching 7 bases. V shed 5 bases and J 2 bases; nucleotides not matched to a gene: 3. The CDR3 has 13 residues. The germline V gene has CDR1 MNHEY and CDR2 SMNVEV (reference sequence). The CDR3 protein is CASSEGATYEQYF. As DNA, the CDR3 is TGTGCCAGCAGTGAGGGGGCCACCTACGAGCAGTACTTC.

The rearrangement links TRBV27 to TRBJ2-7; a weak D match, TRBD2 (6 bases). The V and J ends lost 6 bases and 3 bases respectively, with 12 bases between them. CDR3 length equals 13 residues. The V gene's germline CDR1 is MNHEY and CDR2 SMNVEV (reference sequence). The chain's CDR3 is CASRVAGNYEQYF. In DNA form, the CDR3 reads TGTGCCAGCAGGGTGGCGGGAAACTACGAGCAGTACTTC.

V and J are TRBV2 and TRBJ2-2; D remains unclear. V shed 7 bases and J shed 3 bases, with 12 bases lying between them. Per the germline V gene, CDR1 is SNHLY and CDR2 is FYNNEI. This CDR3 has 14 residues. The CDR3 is CASIGGPDTGELFF. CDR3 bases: TGTGCCAGCATAGGCGGACCAGACACCGGGGAGCTGTTTTTT. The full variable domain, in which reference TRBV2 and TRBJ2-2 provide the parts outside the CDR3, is EPEVTQTPSHQVTQMGQEVILRCVPISNHLYFYWYRQILGQKVEFLVSFYNNEISEKSEIFDDQFSVERPDGSNFTLKIRSTKLEDSAMYFCASIGGPDTGELFFGEGSRLTVL.

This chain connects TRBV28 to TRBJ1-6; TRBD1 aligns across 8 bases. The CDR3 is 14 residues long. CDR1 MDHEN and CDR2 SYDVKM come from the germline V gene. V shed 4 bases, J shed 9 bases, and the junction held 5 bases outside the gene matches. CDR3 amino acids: CASSYRGILSPLHF. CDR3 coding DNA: TGTGCCAGCAGTTACAGGGGGATTCTTTCACCCCTCCACTTT.

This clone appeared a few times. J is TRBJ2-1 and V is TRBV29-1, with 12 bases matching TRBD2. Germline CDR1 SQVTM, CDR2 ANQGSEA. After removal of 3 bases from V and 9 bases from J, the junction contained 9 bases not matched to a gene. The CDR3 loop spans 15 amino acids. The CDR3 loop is CSVELASGRVGEQFF. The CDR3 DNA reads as TGCAGCGTTGAGTTGGCTAGCGGGAGGGTTGGTGAGCAGTTCTTC.

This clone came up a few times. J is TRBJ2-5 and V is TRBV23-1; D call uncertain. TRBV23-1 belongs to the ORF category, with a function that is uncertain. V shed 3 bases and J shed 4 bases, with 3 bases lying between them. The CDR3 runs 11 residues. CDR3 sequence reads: CASSQTETQYF. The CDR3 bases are TGCGCCAGCAGTCAGACAGAGACCCAGTACTTC.

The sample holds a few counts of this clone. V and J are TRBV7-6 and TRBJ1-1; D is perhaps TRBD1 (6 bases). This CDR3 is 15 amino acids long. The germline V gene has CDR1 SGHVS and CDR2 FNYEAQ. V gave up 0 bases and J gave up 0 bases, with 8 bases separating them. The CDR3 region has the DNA TGTGCCAGCAGCTTAGCCCAGGGGTTGAACACTGAAGCTTTCTTT. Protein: CASSLAQGLNTEAFF.

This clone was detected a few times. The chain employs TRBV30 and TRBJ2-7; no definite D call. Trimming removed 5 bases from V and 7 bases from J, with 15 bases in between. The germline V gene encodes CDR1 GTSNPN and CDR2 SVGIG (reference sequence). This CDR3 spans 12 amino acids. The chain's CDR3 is CAWGRTGWEQYF. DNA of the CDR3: TGTGCCTGGGGCCGGACCGGGTGGGAGCAGTACTTC.

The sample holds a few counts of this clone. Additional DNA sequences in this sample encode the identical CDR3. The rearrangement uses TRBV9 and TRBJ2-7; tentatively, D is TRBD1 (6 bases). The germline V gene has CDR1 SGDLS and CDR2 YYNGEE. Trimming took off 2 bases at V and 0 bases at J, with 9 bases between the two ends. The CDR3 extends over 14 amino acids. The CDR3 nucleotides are TGTGCCAGCAGCGTTTCAGGGGCCTCCTACGAGCAGTACTTC. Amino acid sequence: CASSVSGASYEQYF.

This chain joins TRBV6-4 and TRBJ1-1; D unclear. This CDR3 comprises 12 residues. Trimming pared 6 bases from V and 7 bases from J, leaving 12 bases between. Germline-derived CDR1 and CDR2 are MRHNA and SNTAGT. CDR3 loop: CASRGPEDEAFF. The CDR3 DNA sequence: TGTGCCAGCAGAGGACCCGAGGATGAAGCTTTCTTT.

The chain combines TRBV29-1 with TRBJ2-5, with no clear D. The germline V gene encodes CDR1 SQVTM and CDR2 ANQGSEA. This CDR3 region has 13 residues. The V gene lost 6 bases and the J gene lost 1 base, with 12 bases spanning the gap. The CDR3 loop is CSVSPRAQETQYF. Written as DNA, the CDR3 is TGCAGCGTATCACCTCGGGCCCAAGAGACCCAGTACTTC.

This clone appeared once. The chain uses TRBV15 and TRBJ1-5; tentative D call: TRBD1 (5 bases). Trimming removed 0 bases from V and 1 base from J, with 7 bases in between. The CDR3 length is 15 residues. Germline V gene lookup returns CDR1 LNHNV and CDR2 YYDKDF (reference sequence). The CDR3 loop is CATSREDRSNQPQHF. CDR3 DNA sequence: TGTGCCACCAGCAGAGAAGACAGAAGCAATCAGCCCCAGCATTTT.

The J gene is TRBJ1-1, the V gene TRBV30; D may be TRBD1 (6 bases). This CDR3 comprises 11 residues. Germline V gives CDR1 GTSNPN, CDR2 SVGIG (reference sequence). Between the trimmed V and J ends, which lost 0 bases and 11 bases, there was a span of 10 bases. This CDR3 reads CAWSVGTKAFF. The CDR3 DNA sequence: TGTGCCTGGAGTGTCGGGACAAAGGCTTTCTTT.

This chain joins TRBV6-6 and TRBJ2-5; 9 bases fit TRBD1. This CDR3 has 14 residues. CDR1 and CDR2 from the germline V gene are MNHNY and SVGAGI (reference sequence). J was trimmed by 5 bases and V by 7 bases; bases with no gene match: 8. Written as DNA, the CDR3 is TGTGCCAGCACCAGGACAGGGGAGTTGGAGACCCAGTACTTC. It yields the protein CASTRTGELETQYF.

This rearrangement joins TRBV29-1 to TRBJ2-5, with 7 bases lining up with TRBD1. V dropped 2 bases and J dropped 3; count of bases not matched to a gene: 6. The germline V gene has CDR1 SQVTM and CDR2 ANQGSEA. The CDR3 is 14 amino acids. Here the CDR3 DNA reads TGCAGCGTTGAACCCCCGGACAGGAAAGAGACCCAGTACTTC. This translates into CSVEPPDRKETQYF.

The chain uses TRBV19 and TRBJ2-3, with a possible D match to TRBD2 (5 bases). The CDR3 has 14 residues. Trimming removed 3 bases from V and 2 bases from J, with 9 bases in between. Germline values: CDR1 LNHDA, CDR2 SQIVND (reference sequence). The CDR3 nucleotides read TGTGCCAGTAGTATCGGGGATACCACAGATACGCAGTATTTT. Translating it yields CASSIGDTTDTQYF.

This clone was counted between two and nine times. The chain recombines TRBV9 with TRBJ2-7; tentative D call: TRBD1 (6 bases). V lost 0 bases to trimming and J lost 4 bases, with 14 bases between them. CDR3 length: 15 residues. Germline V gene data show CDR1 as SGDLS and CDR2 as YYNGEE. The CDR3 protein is CASSVGGGPQYEQYF. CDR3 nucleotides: TGTGCCAGCAGCGTAGGTGGGGGCCCCCAGTACGAGCAGTACTTC. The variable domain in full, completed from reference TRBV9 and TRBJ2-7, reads DSGVTQTPKHLITATGQRVTLRCSPRSGDLSVYWYQQSLDQGLQFLIQYYNGEERAKGNILERFSAQQFPDLHSELNLSSLELGDSALYFCASSVGGGPQYEQYFGPGTRLTVT.

CDR3: CASSVTGTGIYTEAFF. Here the CDR3 DNA reads TGTGCCAGCAGCGTGACCGGGACAGGGATCTACACTGAAGCTTTCTTT. The gene calls are TRBV7-9 and TRBJ1-1, with 9 nucleotides matching TRBD1. This CDR3 comprises 16 residues. J gave up 3 bases and V 5 bases, and 10 bases lay outside the gene matches. Per germline, CDR1 SEHNR and CDR2 FQNEAQ (reference sequence).

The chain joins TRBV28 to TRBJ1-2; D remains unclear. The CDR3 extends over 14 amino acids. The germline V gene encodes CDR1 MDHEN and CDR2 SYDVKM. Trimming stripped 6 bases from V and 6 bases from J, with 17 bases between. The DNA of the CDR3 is TGTGCCAGCAGCCGAGTAGCCCTGAATGATGGCTACACCTTC. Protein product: CASSRVALNDGYTF.

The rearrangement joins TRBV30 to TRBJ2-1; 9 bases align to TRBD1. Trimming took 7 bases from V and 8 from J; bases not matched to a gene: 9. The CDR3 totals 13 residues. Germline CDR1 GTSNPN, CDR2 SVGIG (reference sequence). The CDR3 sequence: CALGQGKGDEQFF. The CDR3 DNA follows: TGTGCCTTGGGACAGGGAAAGGGGGATGAGCAGTTCTTC.